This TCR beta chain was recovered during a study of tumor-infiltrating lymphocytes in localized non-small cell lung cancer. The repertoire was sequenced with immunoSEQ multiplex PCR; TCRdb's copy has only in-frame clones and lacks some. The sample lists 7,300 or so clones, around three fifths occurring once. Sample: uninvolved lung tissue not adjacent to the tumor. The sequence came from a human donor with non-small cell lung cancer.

CDR3 residues: CASSQSRTSGGDSPLHF. DNA for the CDR3: TGTGCCAGCAGCCAGTCCCGGACTTCGGGAGGGGATTCACCCCTCCACTTT. This chain uses TRBV4-2 with TRBJ1-6; D might be TRBD1 (5 bases). Trimming removed 3 bases at V and 8 bases at J, with 20 bases between. The CDR3 loop spans 17 amino acids. Germline values: CDR1 LGHNA, CDR2 YNFKEQ.